These T cell receptor beta chains were read from a single sample in a study of blood T cells in healthy people across ages. A single record per CDR3 protein comes from TCRdb applying MiXCR to the 5' RACE reads. The repertoire holds fewer than 600,000 distinct CDR3 sequences, about 26% seen once, with 3% to 4% in the top ten. This same sample was also part of a study on T cells of mothers and their children.

The sample consisted of blood. These receptors came from a boy aged 2 to 9 in good health. The conserved cysteine and the conserved F or W are not part of the CDR3 here.

j_call v_call cdr3_aa
TRBJ1-5 TRBV5-1 ASSLSGNSNQPQH
TRBJ2-6 TRBV13 ASSPAGGSGANVLT
TRBJ1-3 TRBV14 ASSLPRGGGAGNTIY
TRBJ1-1 TRBV2 ASRVGPREAF
TRBJ2-1 TRBV18 ASSPLIGPLNEQF
TRBJ1-1 TRBV12-3/TRBV12-4 ASSSPGQGVNTEAF
TRBJ2-3 TRBV29-1 SVEGIIQRGDLSTDTQY
TRBJ2-3 TRBV4-3 ASSPMTSGSTDTQY
TRBJ1-2 TRBV5-6 ASSLGQYFAYYGYT
TRBJ1-2 TRBV7-2 ASSLALSSGYGYT
TRBJ1-4 TRBV3-1 ASSQDGDANEKLF
TRBJ2-5 TRBV7-9 ASRQGTLRLETQY
TRBJ2-1 TRBV20-1 SAKPWAGDYNEQF
TRBJ2-7 TRBV27 ASTPQASSYEQY
TRBJ2-3 TRBV11-2 ASRQVAVSDTQY
TRBJ2-5 TRBV12-3/TRBV12-4 ASSLWDRVETQY
TRBJ2-1 TRBV6-5 ASSSLSGRGSYNEQF
TRBJ2-7 TRBV12-3/TRBV12-4 ASSLGGVTGPYEQY
TRBJ1-1 TRBV6-6 ASSLTGGRVNTEAF
TRBJ2-5 TRBV7-2 ASSADIEETQY
TRBJ2-4 TRBV12-3/TRBV12-4 ASSPPSGGARGGVNIQY
TRBJ2-7 TRBV7-9 ASSPDYVGEQWRTYEQY
TRBJ1-4 TRBV12-3/TRBV12-4 ASSSGQGAVEKLF
TRBJ1-2 TRBV5-5 ASSLGRGAGIRGYT
TRBJ2-6 TRBV20-1 SVRTTPGMT
TRBJ1-2 TRBV13 ASSFRKENYGYT
TRBJ2-3 TRBV7-9 ASSLEVGRWSDTQY
TRBJ2-4 TRBV4-2 ASSQDVVSLRLAKNIQY
TRBJ2-3 TRBV7-3 ASSPGSGTDTQY
TRBJ2-1 TRBV12-3/TRBV12-4 ASSSGGRRLEQF
TRBJ2-2 TRBV10-1 ASSETVGSGELF
TRBJ2-1 TRBV9 ASSGRQGEADNEQF
TRBJ1-2 TRBV6-1 ASSEFFIHYGYT
TRBJ1-4 TRBV29-1 SVEPDRGQLTNEKLF
TRBJ1-6 TRBV11-2 ASSPSHGGTSPLH
TRBJ1-2 TRBV6-5 ACAKGGRAYGYT
TRBJ2-7 TRBV3-1 ASSPPTSGSWCEQY
TRBJ2-1 TRBV4-2 ASSHRSGGARGLNEQF
TRBJ2-5 TRBV5-1 ASSPYGQETQY
- TRBV25-1 ASSPRPGEYEQY
TRBJ1-5 TRBV6-1 ASNAGFTQPQH
TRBJ2-3 TRBV12-3/TRBV12-4 ASSLARILAPVTDTQY